This T cell receptor (beta chain) was sequenced for a study of blood T cell repertoires in COVID-19. Trimming removed 7 bases from V and 2 bases from J; junction bases left unmatched: 14. The CDR3 length is 17 residues. Germline CDR1 reads WNHNN; CDR2 reads SYGVQD (reference sequence). This table comes from immunoSEQ multiplex PCR, and its TCRdb copy is limited to in-frame clones, with some not included. Altogether 200,000 to 250,000 clones are present, 70% to 90% being singletons, with the ten largest covering roughly 8.7%. This sequence was found in a man aged 40-49 years who had recovered from COVID-19. This chain links TRBV10-1 with TRBJ2-4; 7 bases map to TRBD1. Sample: PBMCs or T cells enriched from blood (not recorded which). The CDR3 DNA reads as TGCGCCAGCACCGGGCAGGGGGATTCGGTAACCAAAAACATTCAGTACTTC. Translation gives CASTGQGDSVTKNIQYF.